This T cell receptor (beta chain) originates from a study of low-dose radiotherapy and immunotherapy resistance in tumors. TRAV and TRBV primers primed cDNA for both TCRalpha and TCRbeta. Using a constant-region primer together with a V-primer adapter, TCRs were subjected to roughly 18 PCR cycles of amplification. TCRdb recomputed calls from the reads with MiXCR, one row per CDR3 protein. The table has around 15,000 distinct CDR3 sequences, roughly 70% seen once. Germline CDR1 and CDR2: KGHSH and LQKENI. CDR3 length equals 12 residues. Trimming cost V 4 bases and J 6 bases, with 8 bases left between them.

The chain uses TRBV18 and TRBJ2-3; D remains unclear. The TCR originated in a human donor with advanced metastatic prostate, ovarian, gallbladder or colorectal cancer (not recorded which). This table probably holds off-target reads from a library built for another chain. As DNA, the CDR3 is TGTGCCAGCTCACGTGACCGCGATACGCAGTATTTT. Its protein is CASSRDRDTQYF.